This TCR beta chain was recorded in a study of radiotherapy plus CTLA-4 blockade in lung cancer. General study points: Early blood T cell clone dynamics, with interferon-beta, were reported to best predict response. In blood, after radiotherapy plus ipilimumab, tumor-derived TCR clones expanded.

Assay used: immunoSEQ multiplex PCR; TCRdb lists only in-frame clones, some missing. The top ten clones hold around 15% of a sample with about 87,000 clones, more than 85% of them seen once. Germline V gives CDR1 SGHTA, CDR2 FQGNSA. The CDR3 sequence is 15 residues long. J was trimmed by 5 bases and V by 3 bases; bases with no gene match: 2. Regarding this clone: The antigen remains undetermined.

The specimen was peripheral blood, collected from a patient treated with radiotherapy plus ipilimumab. V usage is TRBV7-2 and J usage is TRBJ2-5; 14 nucleotides agree with TRBD2. The receptor's source is a human donor with non-small cell lung cancer that progressed on radiotherapy plus ipilimumab. The CDR3 nucleotides read TGTGCCAGCAGCTTCAGGACTAGCGGGGGGGAGACCCAGTACTTC. Residues: CASSFRTSGGETQYF.